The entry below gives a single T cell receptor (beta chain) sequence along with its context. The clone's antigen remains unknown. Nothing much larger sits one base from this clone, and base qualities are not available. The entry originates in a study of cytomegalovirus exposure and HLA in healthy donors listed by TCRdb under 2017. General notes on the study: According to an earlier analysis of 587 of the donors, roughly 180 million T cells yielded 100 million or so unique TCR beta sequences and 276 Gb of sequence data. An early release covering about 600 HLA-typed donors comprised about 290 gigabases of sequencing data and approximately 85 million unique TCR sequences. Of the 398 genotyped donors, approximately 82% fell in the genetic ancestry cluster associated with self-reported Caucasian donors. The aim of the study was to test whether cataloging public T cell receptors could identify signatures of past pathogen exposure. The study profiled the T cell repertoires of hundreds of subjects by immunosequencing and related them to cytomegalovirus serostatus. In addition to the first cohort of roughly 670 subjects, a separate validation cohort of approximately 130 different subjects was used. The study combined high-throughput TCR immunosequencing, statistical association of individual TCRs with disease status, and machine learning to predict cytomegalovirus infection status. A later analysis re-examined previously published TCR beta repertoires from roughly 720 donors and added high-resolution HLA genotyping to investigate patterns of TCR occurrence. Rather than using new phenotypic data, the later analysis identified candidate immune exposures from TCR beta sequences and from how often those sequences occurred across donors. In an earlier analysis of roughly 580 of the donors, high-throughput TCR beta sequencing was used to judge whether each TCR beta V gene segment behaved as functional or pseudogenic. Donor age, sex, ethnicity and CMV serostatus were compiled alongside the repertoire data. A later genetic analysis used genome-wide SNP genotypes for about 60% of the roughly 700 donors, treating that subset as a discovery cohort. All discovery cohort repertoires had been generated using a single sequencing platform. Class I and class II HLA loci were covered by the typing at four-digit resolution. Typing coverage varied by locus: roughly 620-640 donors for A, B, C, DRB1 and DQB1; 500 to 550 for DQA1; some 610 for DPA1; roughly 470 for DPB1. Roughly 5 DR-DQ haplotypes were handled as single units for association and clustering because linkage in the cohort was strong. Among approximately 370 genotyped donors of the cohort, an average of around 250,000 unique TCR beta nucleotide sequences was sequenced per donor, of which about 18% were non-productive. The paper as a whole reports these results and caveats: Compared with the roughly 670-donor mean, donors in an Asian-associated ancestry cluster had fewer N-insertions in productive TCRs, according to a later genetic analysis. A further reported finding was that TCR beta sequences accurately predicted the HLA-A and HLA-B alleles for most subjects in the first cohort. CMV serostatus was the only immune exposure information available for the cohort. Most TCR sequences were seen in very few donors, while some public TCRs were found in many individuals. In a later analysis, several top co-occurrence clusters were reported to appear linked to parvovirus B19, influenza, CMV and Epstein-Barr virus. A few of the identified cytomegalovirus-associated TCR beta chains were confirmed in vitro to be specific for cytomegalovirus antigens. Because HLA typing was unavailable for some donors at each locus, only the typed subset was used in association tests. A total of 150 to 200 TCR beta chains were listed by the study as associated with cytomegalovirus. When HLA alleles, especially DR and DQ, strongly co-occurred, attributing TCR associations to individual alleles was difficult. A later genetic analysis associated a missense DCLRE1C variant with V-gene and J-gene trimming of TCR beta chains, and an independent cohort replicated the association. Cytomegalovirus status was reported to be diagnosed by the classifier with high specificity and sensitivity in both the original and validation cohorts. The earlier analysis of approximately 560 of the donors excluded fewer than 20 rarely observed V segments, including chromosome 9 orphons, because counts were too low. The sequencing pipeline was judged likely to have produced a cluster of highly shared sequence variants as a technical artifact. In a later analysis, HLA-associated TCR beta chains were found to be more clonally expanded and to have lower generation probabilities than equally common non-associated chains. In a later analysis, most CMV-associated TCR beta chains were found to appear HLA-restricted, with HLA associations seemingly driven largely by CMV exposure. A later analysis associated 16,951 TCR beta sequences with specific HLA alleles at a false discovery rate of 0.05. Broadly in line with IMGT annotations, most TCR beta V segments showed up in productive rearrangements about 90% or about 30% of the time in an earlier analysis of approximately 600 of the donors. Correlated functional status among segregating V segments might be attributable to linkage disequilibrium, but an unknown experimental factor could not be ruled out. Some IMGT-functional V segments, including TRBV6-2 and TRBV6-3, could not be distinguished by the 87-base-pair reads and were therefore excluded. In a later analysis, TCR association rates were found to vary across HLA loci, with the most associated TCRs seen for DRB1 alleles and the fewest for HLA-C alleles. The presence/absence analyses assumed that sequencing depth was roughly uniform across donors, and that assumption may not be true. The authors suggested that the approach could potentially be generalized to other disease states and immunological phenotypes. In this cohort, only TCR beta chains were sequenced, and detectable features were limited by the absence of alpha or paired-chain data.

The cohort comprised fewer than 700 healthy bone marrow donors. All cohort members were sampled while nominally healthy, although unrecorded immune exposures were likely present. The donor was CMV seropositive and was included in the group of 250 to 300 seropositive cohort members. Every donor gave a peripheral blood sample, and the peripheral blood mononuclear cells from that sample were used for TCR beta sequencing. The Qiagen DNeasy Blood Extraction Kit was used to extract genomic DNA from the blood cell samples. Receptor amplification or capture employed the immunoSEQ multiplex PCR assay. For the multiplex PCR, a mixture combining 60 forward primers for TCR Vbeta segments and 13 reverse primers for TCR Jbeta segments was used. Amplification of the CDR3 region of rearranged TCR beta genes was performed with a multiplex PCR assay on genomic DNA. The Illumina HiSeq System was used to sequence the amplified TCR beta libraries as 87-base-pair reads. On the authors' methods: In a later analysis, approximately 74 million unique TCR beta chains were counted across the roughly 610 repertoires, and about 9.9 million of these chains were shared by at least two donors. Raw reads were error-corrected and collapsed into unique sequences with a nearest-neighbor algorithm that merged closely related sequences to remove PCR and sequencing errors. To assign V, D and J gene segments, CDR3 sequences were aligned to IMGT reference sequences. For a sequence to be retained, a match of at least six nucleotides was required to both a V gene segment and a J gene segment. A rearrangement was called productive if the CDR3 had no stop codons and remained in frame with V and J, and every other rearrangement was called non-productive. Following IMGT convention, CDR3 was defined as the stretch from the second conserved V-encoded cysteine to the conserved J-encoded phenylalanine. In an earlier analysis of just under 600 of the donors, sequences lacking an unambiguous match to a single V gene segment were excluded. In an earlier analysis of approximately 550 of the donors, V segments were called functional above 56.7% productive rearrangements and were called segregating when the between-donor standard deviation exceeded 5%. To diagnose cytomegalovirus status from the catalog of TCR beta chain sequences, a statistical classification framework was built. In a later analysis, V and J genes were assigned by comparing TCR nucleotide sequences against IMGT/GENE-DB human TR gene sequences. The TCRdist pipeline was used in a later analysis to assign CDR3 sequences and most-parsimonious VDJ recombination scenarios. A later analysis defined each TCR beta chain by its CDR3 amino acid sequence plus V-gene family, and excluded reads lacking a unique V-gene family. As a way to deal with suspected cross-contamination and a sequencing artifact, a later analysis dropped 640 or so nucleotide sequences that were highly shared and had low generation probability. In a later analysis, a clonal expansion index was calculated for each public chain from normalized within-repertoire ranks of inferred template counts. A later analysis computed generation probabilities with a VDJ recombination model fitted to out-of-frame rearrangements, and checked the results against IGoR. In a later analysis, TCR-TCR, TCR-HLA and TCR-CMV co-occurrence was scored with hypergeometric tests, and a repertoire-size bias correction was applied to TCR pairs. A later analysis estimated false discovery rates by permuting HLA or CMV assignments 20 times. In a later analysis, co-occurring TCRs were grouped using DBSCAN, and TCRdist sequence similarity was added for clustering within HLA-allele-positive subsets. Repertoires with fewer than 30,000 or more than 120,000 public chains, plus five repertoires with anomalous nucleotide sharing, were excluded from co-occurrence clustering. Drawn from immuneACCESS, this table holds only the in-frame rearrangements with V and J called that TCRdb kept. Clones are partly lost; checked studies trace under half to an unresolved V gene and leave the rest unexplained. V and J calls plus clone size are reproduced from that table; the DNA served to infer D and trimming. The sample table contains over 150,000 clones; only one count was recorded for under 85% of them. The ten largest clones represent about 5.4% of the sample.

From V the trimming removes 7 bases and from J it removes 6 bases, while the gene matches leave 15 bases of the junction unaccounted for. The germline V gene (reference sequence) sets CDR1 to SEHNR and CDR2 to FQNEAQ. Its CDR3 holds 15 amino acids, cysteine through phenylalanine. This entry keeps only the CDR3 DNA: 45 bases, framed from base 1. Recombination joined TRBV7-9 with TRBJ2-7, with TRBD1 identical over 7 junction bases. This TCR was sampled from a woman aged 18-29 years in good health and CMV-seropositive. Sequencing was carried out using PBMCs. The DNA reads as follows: TGTGCCAGCAAACCCTTACAGGGGAACCTAGCCGAGCAGTACTTC. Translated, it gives CASKPLQGNLAEQYF. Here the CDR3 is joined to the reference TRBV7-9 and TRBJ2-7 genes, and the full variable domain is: DTGVSQNPRHKITKRGQNVTFRCDPISEHNRLYWYRQTLGQGPEFLTYFQNEAQLEKSRLLSDRFSAERPKGSFSTLEIQRTEQGDSAMYLCASKPLQGNLAEQYFGPGTRLTVT.